The entry that follows covers one T cell receptor beta chain sequence. Its matching antigen is unknown. This record comes from a study of cytomegalovirus exposure and HLA in healthy donors. Whole-study findings and limits: V segments that were indistinguishable, TRBV6-2 and TRBV6-3 among them, were omitted from analysis. Researchers reported from a later analysis that most CMV-associated TCR beta chains appeared HLA-restricted.

The germline CDR1 and CDR2 sequences are SGHRS and YFSETQ. V lost 4 bases, J lost 9 bases, and 6 bases stayed unmatched. CDR3 length: 15 amino acids. The PCR was carried out with 60 Vbeta primers and 13 Jbeta primers. Repertoires were generated with immunoSEQ multiplex PCR, while TCRdb's copy carries only in-frame clones and drops some. This repertoire shows 110,000 to 150,000 clones, around 79% found once; its top ten account for 1.5% to 2%. Regarding donors, all were healthy bone marrow donors. Donors were ostensibly healthy at sampling, although undocumented immune exposures were probable. Sequencing used PBMCs. The TCR sequence derives from a woman aged 25 to 39 in good health and CMV-seronegative. This rearrangement joins TRBV5-1 to TRBJ2-1; 14 bases line up with TRBD2. The chain's CDR3 is CASSPGLAGEGEQFF. Written as DNA, the CDR3 is TGCGCCAGCAGCCCGGGACTAGCGGGGGAGGGTGAGCAGTTCTTC.